The T cell receptor (beta chain) described here comes from a study of T cell responses to AZD1222 COVID-19 vaccine. General study findings and limits: Donors were chiefly white British, with a greater number of females, and clonal diversity was perhaps underestimated.

A remark on this clone: Its antigen is unknown.

Germline CDR1 is MDHEN and CDR2 is SYDVKM. V lost 2 bases, J lost 1 base, and 5 bases lay in between. The CDR3 spans 13 residues. TCRdb keeps only in-frame clones here, not all; method: immunoSEQ multiplex PCR. The table has 120,000 or so clones, 87% seen once. The rearrangement links TRBV28 to TRBJ1-2; D perhaps matches TRBD1 (5 bases). The clonotype comes from an adult in good health. The sequenced sample was peripheral blood, obtained on day 0 of AZD1222 vaccination. Here the CDR3 DNA reads TGTGCCAGCAGTTTAGGGGGTAACTATGGCTACACCTTC. Its protein product is CASSLGGNYGYTF.